These 20 T cell receptor beta chains share one sample of origin, sequenced in a study of beta chain features in type 1 diabetes. Investigators reverse transcribed all isolated RNA, so they sequenced expressed TCRB transcripts. Measured with immunoSEQ multiplex PCR; TCRdb has only the in-frame clones, and not every one. The repertoire holds around 240,000 clones, with 7.5% to 10% as singletons. The sequenced material came from naive CD4+ T cells from blood. The receptors were sampled from a woman between 18 and 29 years old in good health.

This clone has at least ten counts. The chain employs TRBV7-9 and TRBJ2-1; D might be TRBD2 (7 bases). V dropped 9 bases and J dropped 8 bases, with 11 bases sitting between them. CDR3 length equals 11 residues. CDR1 is SEHNR, CDR2 FQNEAQ, per germline (reference sequence). CDR3 sequence reads: CARGEGDEQFF. The CDR3 DNA follows: TGTGCCAGAGGGGAGGGGGATGAGCAGTTCTTC.

This clone was seen only a few times. The V call is TRBV7-8, the J call TRBJ2-5; D gene uncertain. The germline gives CDR1 SGHVS, CDR2 FQNEAQ. The CDR3 covers 14 residues. V was trimmed by 5 bases and J by 7 bases, leaving 17 bases between them. The CDR3 is CASSVNHRQATQYF. DNA of the CDR3: TGTGCCAGCAGCGTGAATCACCGGCAGGCGACCCAGTACTTC.

This clone occurred a few times. V usage is TRBV2 and J usage is TRBJ2-3, with D hard to call. In germline, CDR1 is SNHLY, CDR2 FYNNEI. This CDR3 has 12 residues. V shed 3 bases and J shed 3 bases, with 4 bases lying between them. The CDR3 region has the DNA TGTGCCAGCAGTGAGCGGACAGATACGCAGTATTTT. Translated, it gives CASSERTDTQYF.

The chain recombines TRBV30 with TRBJ1-5; D might be TRBD1 (6 bases). Trimming stripped 2 bases from V and 9 bases from J, with 20 bases between. Germline values: CDR1 GTSNPN, CDR2 SVGIG (reference sequence). CDR3 length equals 15 residues. As DNA, the CDR3 is TGTGCCTGGAGTTTGCCAGGGGCCGGTTCCGGGCCCCAGCATTTT. Its translation is CAWSLPGAGSGPQHF.

The chain couples TRBV2 to TRBJ2-1; 10 nucleotides match TRBD2. CDR3 size: 15 residues. With 2 bases clipped from V and 14 bases from J, the junction kept 12 bases outside the gene matches. Germline assignment: CDR1 SNHLY and CDR2 FYNNEI. CDR3 sequence: CASSELSSGSGWKFF. In DNA form, the CDR3 reads TGTGCCAGCAGTGAATTGTCTAGCGGGAGTGGATGGAAGTTCTTC.

In its sample, this clone was seen a few times. The CDR3, as DNA: TGTGCTAGTGGTTTTTCCGGGACTAGACTTACCTACGAGCAGTACTTC. Translating it yields CASGFSGTRLTYEQYF. The chain carries TRBV12-5 and TRBJ2-7, with 8 bases identical to TRBD2. Per the germline V gene, CDR1 is LGHNT and CDR2 is FRNRAP. The CDR3 sequence is 16 residues long. With V trimmed by 3 bases and J by 2 bases, 9 bases remained unmatched.

This chain connects TRBV5-4 to TRBJ2-1; D gene ambiguous. Trimming removed 0 bases at V and 2 bases at J, with 9 bases between. The CDR3 is 15 residues long. Per germline, CDR1 SGHNT and CDR2 YYREEE (reference sequence). The CDR3 is CASSLDLPTYNEQFF. In DNA, the CDR3 is TGTGCCAGCAGCTTGGACCTCCCTACCTACAATGAGCAGTTCTTC.

There are a few counts of this clone. The chain joins TRBV7-6 to TRBJ2-2, with a tentative D call TRBD1 (6 bases). The V end was cut by 6 bases, the J end by 3 bases, with 17 bases between. From germline, CDR1 is SGHVS and CDR2 FNYEAQ. The CDR3 length is 16 residues. The CDR3 DNA reads TGTGCCAGCAGAAGGTGGGCAGGGGAAGACACCGGGGAGCTGTTTTTT. This sequence encodes CASRRWAGEDTGELFF.

V gene TRBV7-9 combines with J gene TRBJ2-7; 10 bases align to TRBD2. Germline lookup yields CDR1 SEHNR and CDR2 FQNEAQ (reference sequence). The CDR3 is made up of 18 amino acids. Trimming took 5 bases from V and 0 from J; bases not matched to a gene: 13. CDR3 nucleotides: TGTGCCAGCAGCCCCTCAAGACTAGCGGGCAGAAGCTCCTACGAGCAGTACTTC. As protein: CASSPSRLAGRSSYEQYF.

The chain recombines TRBV9 with TRBJ2-2, with 7 bases aligning to TRBD2. Germline V gene lookup returns CDR1 SGDLS and CDR2 YYNGEE. The CDR3 runs 16 residues. V shed 4 bases, J shed 0 bases, and the junction held 6 bases outside the gene matches. The CDR3 reads CASSILSGPNTGELFF. The CDR3 coding sequence is TGTGCCAGCAGCATTCTTAGCGGGCCGAACACCGGGGAGCTGTTTTTT. The complete variable domain, with remaining parts taken from reference TRBV9 and TRBJ2-2, reads DSGVTQTPKHLITATGQRVTLRCSPRSGDLSVYWYQQSLDQGLQFLIQYYNGEERAKGNILERFSAQQFPDLHSELNLSSLELGDSALYFCASSILSGPNTGELFFGEGSRLTVL.

This clone was counted only a few times. The V call is TRBV5-1, the J call TRBJ2-2; D gene uncertain. The CDR3 consists of 14 residues. CDR1 and CDR2 (germline): SGHRS, YFSETQ. With 7 bases removed from V and 0 bases from J, the gap between germline ends came to 10 bases. In DNA form, the CDR3 reads TGCGCCAGCGGCGACAATGCGAACACCGGGGAGCTGTTTTTT. This sequence encodes CASGDNANTGELFF.

The chain joins TRBV7-2 to TRBJ1-1; tentative D call: TRBD1 (6 bases). V was pared by 0 bases and J by 0 bases, with 14 bases between. The CDR3 extends over 17 amino acids. Germline values: CDR1 SGHTA, CDR2 FQGNSA. CDR3 in amino acids: CASSLAWTALLNTEAFF. The CDR3 coding sequence is TGTGCCAGCAGCTTAGCTTGGACAGCCTTACTGAACACTGAAGCTTTCTTT.

This clone has a handful of counts. The chain employs TRBV11-2 and TRBJ2-1; 15 nucleotides align to TRBD2. V gave up 6 bases and J gave up 8 bases; unmatched junction bases: 8. The CDR3 covers 16 residues. Germline assignment: CDR1 SGHAT and CDR2 FQNNGV. This chain's CDR3 is CASRHAGLAGGDEQFF. The CDR3 region has the DNA TGTGCCAGCAGGCATGCGGGACTAGCGGGAGGCGATGAGCAGTTCTTC.

The chain uses TRBV5-1 and TRBJ1-1, with D unresolved. Germline V gives CDR1 SGHRS, CDR2 YFSETQ. V dropped 2 bases and J dropped 2 bases, with 16 bases sitting between them. The CDR3 is 16 residues long. The CDR3 sequence is CASSFPAPALNTEAFF. Written as DNA, the CDR3 is TGCGCCAGCAGCTTCCCTGCCCCAGCGCTCAACACTGAAGCTTTCTTT.

This clone was seen only a few times. The chain employs TRBV18 and TRBJ1-1, with TRBD1 identical over 9 bases. Germline loops: CDR1 KGHSH, CDR2 LQKENI. This CDR3 is built from 13 residues. V shed 5 bases and J 10 bases; nucleotides not matched to a gene: 8. The CDR3 bases are TGTGCCAGCTCAAGCCGGGACAGGGAACGAGCTTTCTTT. Protein: CASSSRDRERAFF.

The chain is built from TRBV28 and TRBJ1-1; TRBD1 matches at 8 bases. Germline-derived CDR1 and CDR2 are MDHEN and SYDVKM. The trim removed 5 bases at V and 5 bases at J, leaving 7 bases unmatched. CDR3 length equals 14 residues. The CDR3: CASSLGTGKTEAFF. The CDR3 bases are TGTGCCAGCAGTCTAGGGACAGGAAAAACTGAAGCTTTCTTT.

This clone was counted between two and nine times. The chain combines TRBV7-6 with TRBJ2-1, with D maybe TRBD2 (6 bases). V was trimmed by 4 bases and J by 2 bases, leaving 18 bases between them. Germline CDR1 and CDR2: SGHVS and FNYEAQ. CDR3 size: 17 residues. The CDR3 DNA reads as TGTGCCAGCAGCTCGTACCACCGGGACTCACCCTACAATGAGCAGTTCTTC. Protein sequence: CASSSYHRDSPYNEQFF.

This clone was seen a few times. The gene calls are TRBV7-3 and TRBJ2-2; D is perhaps TRBD2 (5 bases). Germline V gene sequence: CDR1 SGHTA, CDR2 FQGTGA. The V end was cut by 2 bases, the J end by 1 base, with 5 bases between. The CDR3 has 14 residues. The CDR3 nucleotides are TGTGCCAGCAGCTTACGGGGGAACACCGGGGAGCTGTTTTTT. Residues: CASSLRGNTGELFF.

This clone was counted only a few times. The chain links TRBV27 to TRBJ2-2; perhaps TRBD1 as D (5 bases). This CDR3 contains 13 residues. CDR1 MNHEY and CDR2 SMNVEV come from the germline V gene (reference sequence). V shed 6 bases and J shed 4 bases, with 9 bases lying between them. The CDR3 loop reads CASRGPPTGELFF. CDR3 in DNA: TGTGCCAGCAGGGGGCCACCCACCGGGGAGCTGTTTTTT.

CDR3 residues: CAVEQGSNYGYTF. The CDR3, as DNA: TGTGCCGTCGAACAGGGATCTAACTATGGCTACACCTTC. The chain has TRBV7-8 and TRBJ1-2; a weak D match, TRBD1 (6 bases). V dropped 11 bases and J dropped 0 bases, with 13 bases sitting between them. Per germline, CDR1 SGHVS and CDR2 FQNEAQ. This CDR3 spans 13 amino acids. The variable domain in full, completed from reference TRBV7-8 and TRBJ1-2, reads GAGVSQSPRYKVAKRGQDVALRCDPISGHVSLFWYQQALGQGPEFLTYFQNEAQLDKSGLPSDRFFAERPEGSVSTLKIQRTQQEDSAVYLCAVEQGSNYGYTFGSGTRLTVV.